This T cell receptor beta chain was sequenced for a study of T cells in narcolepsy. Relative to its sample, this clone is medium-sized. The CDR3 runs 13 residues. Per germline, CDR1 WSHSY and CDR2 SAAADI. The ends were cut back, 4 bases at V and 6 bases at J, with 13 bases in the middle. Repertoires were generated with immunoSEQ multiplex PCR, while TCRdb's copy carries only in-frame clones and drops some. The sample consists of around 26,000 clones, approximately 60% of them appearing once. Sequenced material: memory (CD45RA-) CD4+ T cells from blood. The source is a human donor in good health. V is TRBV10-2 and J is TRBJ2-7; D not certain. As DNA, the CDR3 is TGCGCCAGCAGTGTGGATGCTGGCTCCGAGCAGTACTTC. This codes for CASSVDAGSEQYF.